A selection of T cell receptor beta chains follows, all from one sample in a study of blood T cells in healthy people across ages. A single record per CDR3 protein comes from TCRdb applying MiXCR to the 5' RACE reads. The top ten clones hold approximately 20% of a sample with more than 800,000 distinct CDR3 sequences, 40% to 50% of them seen once. Sequencing was done on a sample of blood. Every receptor here comes from a woman aged 55-69 years in good health. Both conserved end residues are part of each CDR3. Each record gives: V gene, D gene, clone size, J gene, CDR3 protein, CDR3 DNA. A D gene is named only where the DNA matches it firmly. Rows may omit the clone size; those that give it use once, few, many or a size class.

v_call: TRBV12-3/TRBV12-4
d_call: TRBD1
clone_size: few
j_call: TRBJ2-1
cdr3_aa: CASINSDRGRHEQFF
cdr3_nt: TGTGCCAGCATAAATTCGGACAGGGGGCGTCATGAGCAGTTCTTC

v_call: TRBV5-1
d_call: TRBD2
clone_size: few
j_call: TRBJ2-1
cdr3_aa: CASSPFVSGRVSYNEQFF
cdr3_nt: TGCGCCAGCAGCCCATTTGTCAGCGGGAGGGTGTCCTACAATGAGCAGTTCTTC

v_call: TRBV7-8
d_call: TRBD2
clone_size: few
j_call: TRBJ2-1
cdr3_aa: CASSSTTSGSVINEQFF
cdr3_nt: TGTGCCAGCAGCTCTACGACTAGCGGGAGTGTAATCAATGAGCAGTTCTTC

v_call: TRBV28
d_call: TRBD2
clone_size: few
j_call: TRBJ2-1
cdr3_aa: CASSFASGKGNEQFF
cdr3_nt: TGTGCCAGCAGTTTTGCGAGCGGGAAGGGTAATGAGCAGTTCTTC

v_call: TRBV9
d_call: .
clone_size: .
j_call: TRBJ2-3
cdr3_aa: CASSVVEADTQYF
cdr3_nt: TGTGCCAGCAGCGTAGTGGAGGCAGATACGCAGTATTTT

v_call: TRBV28
d_call: TRBD2
clone_size: few
j_call: TRBJ2-1
cdr3_aa: CASSLTSGRGEQFF
cdr3_nt: TGTGCCAGCAGTTTGACTAGCGGGAGGGGTGAGCAGTTCTTC

v_call: TRBV7-9
d_call: TRBD1
clone_size: few
j_call: TRBJ1-2
cdr3_aa: CASSYRDRDGYTF
cdr3_nt: TGTGCCAGCAGCTACCGGGACAGGGATGGCTACACCTTC

v_call: TRBV24-1
d_call: TRBD2
clone_size: .
j_call: TRBJ2-5
cdr3_aa: CATSDLGLAGEETQYF
cdr3_nt: TGTGCCACCAGTGATTTGGGACTAGCGGGGGAGGAGACCCAGTACTTC

v_call: TRBV7-3
d_call: TRBD2
clone_size: .
j_call: TRBJ2-7
cdr3_aa: CASSSVGRGFLTHSYNEQYF
cdr3_nt: TGTGCCAGCAGCTCTGTTGGGAGGGGCTTCCTAACCCACTCCTACAATGAGCAGTACTTC

v_call: TRBV12-3/TRBV12-4
d_call: TRBD1
clone_size: .
j_call: TRBJ2-7
cdr3_aa: CAIKGQGYNEQYF
cdr3_nt: TGTGCCATCAAGGGACAGGGTTACAATGAGCAGTACTTC

v_call: TRBV29-1
d_call: .
clone_size: .
j_call: TRBJ1-2
cdr3_aa: CSVGRDYGYTF
cdr3_nt: TGCAGCGTTGGTAGGGACTATGGCTACACCTTC

v_call: TRBV29-1
d_call: .
clone_size: .
j_call: TRBJ2-3
cdr3_aa: CSVGVSTDTQYF
cdr3_nt: TGCAGCGTGGGGGTATCCACAGATACGCAGTATTTT

v_call: TRBV20-1
d_call: .
clone_size: few
j_call: TRBJ2-3
cdr3_aa: CSAQGPSTDTQYF
cdr3_nt: TGCAGTGCTCAGGGGCCAAGCACAGATACGCAGTATTTT

v_call: TRBV7-9
d_call: TRBD1
clone_size: .
j_call: TRBJ2-2
cdr3_aa: CASSFLTGGRGNTGELFF
cdr3_nt: TGTGCCAGCAGTTTTTTAACAGGGGGCAGGGGGAACACCGGGGAGCTGTTTTTT

v_call: TRBV4-1
d_call: TRBD1
clone_size: few
j_call: TRBJ2-7
cdr3_aa: CASSQGNTGDEQYF
cdr3_nt: TGCGCCAGCAGCCAAGGTAACACAGGGGACGAGCAGTACTTC

v_call: TRBV6-5
d_call: .
clone_size: .
j_call: TRBJ2-7
cdr3_aa: CASSYDGFSYEQYF
cdr3_nt: TGTGCCAGCAGTTACGATGGATTTTCCTACGAGCAGTACTTC

v_call: TRBV19
d_call: .
clone_size: .
j_call: TRBJ2-3
cdr3_aa: CASSWSSLKDTQYF
cdr3_nt: TGTGCCAGTAGTTGGAGTAGCTTAAAAGATACGCAGTATTTT

v_call: TRBV7-6
d_call: TRBD1
clone_size: .
j_call: TRBJ2-7
cdr3_aa: CASSKGTGGGEQYF
cdr3_nt: TGTGCCAGCAGCAAGGGGACAGGGGGGGGCGAGCAGTACTTC

v_call: TRBV6-1
d_call: .
clone_size: .
j_call: TRBJ1-2
cdr3_aa: CASSEAGHTF
cdr3_nt: TGTGCCAGCAGTGAGGCTGGCCACACCTTC

v_call: TRBV7-3
d_call: .
clone_size: .
j_call: TRBJ1-2
cdr3_aa: CASSLTARAYDGYTF
cdr3_nt: TGTGCCAGCAGCTTAACGGCCAGGGCCTATGATGGCTACACCTTC

v_call: TRBV10-1
d_call: .
clone_size: .
j_call: TRBJ2-4
cdr3_aa: CVSSEAADPKYF
cdr3_nt: TGCGTCAGCAGTGAGGCTGCGGACCCAAAGTACTTC

v_call: TRBV7-9
d_call: TRBD1
clone_size: .
j_call: TRBJ2-1
cdr3_aa: CASSQGSGGAGNEQFF
cdr3_nt: TGTGCCAGCAGCCAGGGGTCAGGGGGCGCGGGCAATGAGCAGTTCTTC

v_call: TRBV20-1
d_call: TRBD2
clone_size: .
j_call: TRBJ2-7
cdr3_aa: CSARVPAGVYEQYF
cdr3_nt: TGCAGTGCTAGAGTCCCAGCGGGAGTCTACGAGCAGTACTTC

v_call: TRBV9
d_call: TRBD1
clone_size: .
j_call: TRBJ1-3
cdr3_aa: CASSTYGTGAGNTIYF
cdr3_nt: TGTGCCAGCAGCACTTACGGGACAGGGGCTGGAAACACCATATATTTT

v_call: TRBV5-1
d_call: TRBD2
clone_size: once
j_call: TRBJ2-3
cdr3_aa: CASSLVGTSGASTDTQYF
cdr3_nt: TGCGCCAGCAGCTTGGTGGGGACTAGCGGAGCTAGCACAGATACGCAGTATTTT

v_call: TRBV28
d_call: TRBD1
clone_size: few
j_call: TRBJ2-7
cdr3_aa: CASSPPGTGGSEQYF
cdr3_nt: TGTGCCAGCAGTCCCCCCGGGACAGGGGGGAGTGAGCAGTACTTC

v_call: TRBV28
d_call: TRBD1
clone_size: .
j_call: TRBJ2-5
cdr3_aa: CASSFTGAETQYF
cdr3_nt: TGTGCCAGCAGTTTCACAGGGGCAGAGACCCAGTACTTC

v_call: TRBV27
d_call: .
clone_size: .
j_call: TRBJ1-2
cdr3_aa: CASSYRDFYGYTF
cdr3_nt: TGTGCCAGCAGTTATAGGGATTTCTATGGCTACACCTTC

v_call: TRBV10-3
d_call: .
clone_size: .
j_call: TRBJ1-2
cdr3_aa: CASQATGFGYTF
cdr3_nt: TGTGCCTCCCAAGCCACTGGCTTTGGCTACACCTTC

v_call: TRBV7-9
d_call: .
clone_size: .
j_call: TRBJ2-1
cdr3_aa: CASSLAQLDQAEQFF
cdr3_nt: TGTGCCAGCAGCTTAGCTCAGTTAGATCAGGCTGAGCAGTTCTTC

v_call: TRBV5-1
d_call: .
clone_size: .
j_call: TRBJ1-1
cdr3_aa: CASRQIGQLNTEAFF
cdr3_nt: TGCGCCAGCAGACAAATAGGACAGCTGAACACTGAAGCTTTCTTT

v_call: TRBV10-2
d_call: TRBD2
clone_size: .
j_call: TRBJ2-7
cdr3_aa: CASGRLAESYERYF
cdr3_nt: TGCGCCAGCGGCAGACTAGCGGAAAGTTACGAGCGGTACTTC

v_call: TRBV29-1
d_call: .
clone_size: .
j_call: TRBJ2-3
cdr3_aa: CSVEVMDGNTDTQYF
cdr3_nt: TGCAGCGTTGAAGTGATGGATGGGAACACAGATACGCAGTATTTT

v_call: TRBV11-2
d_call: .
clone_size: many
j_call: TRBJ2-5
cdr3_aa: CASSLPGETQYF
cdr3_nt: TGTGCCAGCAGCTTACCAGGGGAGACCCAGTACTTC

v_call: TRBV29-1
d_call: .
clone_size: .
j_call: TRBJ1-4
cdr3_aa: CSVGRANEKLFF
cdr3_nt: TGCAGCGTTGGCCGGGCTAATGAAAAACTGTTTTTT

v_call: TRBV29-1
d_call: .
clone_size: .
j_call: TRBJ1-2
cdr3_aa: CSVEWAAFPYDYTF
cdr3_nt: TGCAGCGTTGAATGGGCCGCCTTCCCATATGACTACACCTTC

v_call: TRBV10-3
d_call: .
clone_size: .
j_call: TRBJ1-6
cdr3_aa: CAISPGANSPLHF
cdr3_nt: TGTGCCATCAGTCCAGGGGCTAATTCACCCCTCCACTTT

v_call: TRBV25-1
d_call: .
clone_size: .
j_call: TRBJ1-1
cdr3_aa: CASSEQGTSWGLFF
cdr3_nt: TGTGCCAGCAGTGAGCAGGGCACCTCCTGGGGGCTTTTCTTT

v_call: TRBV3-1
d_call: .
clone_size: few
j_call: TRBJ2-7
cdr3_aa: CASSQVDGGEQYF
cdr3_nt: TGTGCCAGCAGCCAAGTTGATGGCGGCGAGCAGTACTTC

v_call: TRBV20-1
d_call: .
clone_size: few
j_call: TRBJ2-5
cdr3_aa: CSLTPAEGRGETQYF
cdr3_nt: TGCAGCCTCACCCCTGCGGAGGGCCGAGGGGAGACCCAGTACTTC

v_call: TRBV10-3
d_call: .
clone_size: few
j_call: TRBJ1-6
cdr3_aa: CAIRRGYNSPLHF
cdr3_nt: TGTGCCATCAGGAGGGGTTATAATTCACCCCTCCACTTT

v_call: TRBV2
d_call: TRBD2
clone_size: .
j_call: TRBJ2-5
cdr3_aa: CASRPLAGGPQETQYF
cdr3_nt: TGTGCCAGCAGACCCCTAGCGGGAGGGCCCCAAGAGACCCAGTACTTC

v_call: TRBV6-1
d_call: .
clone_size: .
j_call: TRBJ2-7
cdr3_aa: CASSDRAETYEQYF
cdr3_nt: TGTGCCAGCAGTGACAGGGCTGAAACCTACGAGCAGTACTTC

v_call: TRBV20-1
d_call: .
clone_size: .
j_call: TRBJ1-6
cdr3_aa: CSASPGPNSPLHF
cdr3_nt: TGCAGTGCTAGCCCGGGCCCTAATTCACCCCTCCACTTT

v_call: TRBV11-2
d_call: .
clone_size: .
j_call: TRBJ1-2
cdr3_aa: CASTRDTFTNYGYTF
cdr3_nt: TGTGCCAGCACCCGGGACACCTTTACTAACTATGGCTACACCTTC

v_call: TRBV29-1
d_call: TRBD2
clone_size: few
j_call: TRBJ2-1
cdr3_aa: CSAPAGSSYNEQFF
cdr3_nt: TGCAGCGCCCCAGCGGGAAGCTCCTACAATGAGCAGTTCTTC

v_call: TRBV29-1
d_call: .
clone_size: few
j_call: TRBJ2-7
cdr3_aa: CSVEDNGGSNYEQYF
cdr3_nt: TGCAGCGTTGAAGATAACGGCGGGTCCAACTACGAGCAGTACTTC

v_call: TRBV3-1
d_call: .
clone_size: .
j_call: TRBJ2-3
cdr3_aa: CASSQRISTDTQYF
cdr3_nt: TGTGCCAGCAGCCAGCGGATTAGCACAGATACGCAGTATTTT

v_call: TRBV5-4
d_call: TRBD1
clone_size: .
j_call: TRBJ1-1
cdr3_aa: CASSYVGTVTGGSEAFF
cdr3_nt: TGTGCCAGCAGCTACGTCGGTACGGTGACAGGGGGCTCTGAAGCTTTCTTT

v_call: TRBV5-6
d_call: TRBD2
clone_size: .
j_call: TRBJ2-2
cdr3_aa: CASIPAGGPDTGELFF
cdr3_nt: TGTGCCAGCATCCCAGCGGGAGGCCCCGACACCGGGGAGCTGTTTTTT

v_call: TRBV28
d_call: .
clone_size: .
j_call: TRBJ2-2
cdr3_aa: CASSWTLQNTGELFF
cdr3_nt: TGTGCCAGCAGTTGGACTCTTCAGAACACCGGGGAGCTGTTTTTT